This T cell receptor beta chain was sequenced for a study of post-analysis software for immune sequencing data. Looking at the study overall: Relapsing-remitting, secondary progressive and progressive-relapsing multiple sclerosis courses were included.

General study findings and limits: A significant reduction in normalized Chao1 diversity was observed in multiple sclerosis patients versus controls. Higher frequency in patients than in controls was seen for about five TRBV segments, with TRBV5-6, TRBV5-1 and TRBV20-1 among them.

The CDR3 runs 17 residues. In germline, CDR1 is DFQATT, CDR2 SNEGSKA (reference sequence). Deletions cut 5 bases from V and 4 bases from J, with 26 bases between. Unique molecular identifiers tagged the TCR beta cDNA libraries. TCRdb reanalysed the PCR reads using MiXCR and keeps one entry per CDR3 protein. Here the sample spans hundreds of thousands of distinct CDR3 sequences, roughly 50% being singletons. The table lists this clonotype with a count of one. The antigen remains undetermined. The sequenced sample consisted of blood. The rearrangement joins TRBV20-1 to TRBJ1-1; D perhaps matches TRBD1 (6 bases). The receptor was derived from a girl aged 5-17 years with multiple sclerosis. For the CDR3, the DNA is TGCAGTGCTCGCTTAGAACAGGTTAGGGGGAGGAGCACTGAAGCTTTCTTT. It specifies CSARLEQVRGRSTEAFF.